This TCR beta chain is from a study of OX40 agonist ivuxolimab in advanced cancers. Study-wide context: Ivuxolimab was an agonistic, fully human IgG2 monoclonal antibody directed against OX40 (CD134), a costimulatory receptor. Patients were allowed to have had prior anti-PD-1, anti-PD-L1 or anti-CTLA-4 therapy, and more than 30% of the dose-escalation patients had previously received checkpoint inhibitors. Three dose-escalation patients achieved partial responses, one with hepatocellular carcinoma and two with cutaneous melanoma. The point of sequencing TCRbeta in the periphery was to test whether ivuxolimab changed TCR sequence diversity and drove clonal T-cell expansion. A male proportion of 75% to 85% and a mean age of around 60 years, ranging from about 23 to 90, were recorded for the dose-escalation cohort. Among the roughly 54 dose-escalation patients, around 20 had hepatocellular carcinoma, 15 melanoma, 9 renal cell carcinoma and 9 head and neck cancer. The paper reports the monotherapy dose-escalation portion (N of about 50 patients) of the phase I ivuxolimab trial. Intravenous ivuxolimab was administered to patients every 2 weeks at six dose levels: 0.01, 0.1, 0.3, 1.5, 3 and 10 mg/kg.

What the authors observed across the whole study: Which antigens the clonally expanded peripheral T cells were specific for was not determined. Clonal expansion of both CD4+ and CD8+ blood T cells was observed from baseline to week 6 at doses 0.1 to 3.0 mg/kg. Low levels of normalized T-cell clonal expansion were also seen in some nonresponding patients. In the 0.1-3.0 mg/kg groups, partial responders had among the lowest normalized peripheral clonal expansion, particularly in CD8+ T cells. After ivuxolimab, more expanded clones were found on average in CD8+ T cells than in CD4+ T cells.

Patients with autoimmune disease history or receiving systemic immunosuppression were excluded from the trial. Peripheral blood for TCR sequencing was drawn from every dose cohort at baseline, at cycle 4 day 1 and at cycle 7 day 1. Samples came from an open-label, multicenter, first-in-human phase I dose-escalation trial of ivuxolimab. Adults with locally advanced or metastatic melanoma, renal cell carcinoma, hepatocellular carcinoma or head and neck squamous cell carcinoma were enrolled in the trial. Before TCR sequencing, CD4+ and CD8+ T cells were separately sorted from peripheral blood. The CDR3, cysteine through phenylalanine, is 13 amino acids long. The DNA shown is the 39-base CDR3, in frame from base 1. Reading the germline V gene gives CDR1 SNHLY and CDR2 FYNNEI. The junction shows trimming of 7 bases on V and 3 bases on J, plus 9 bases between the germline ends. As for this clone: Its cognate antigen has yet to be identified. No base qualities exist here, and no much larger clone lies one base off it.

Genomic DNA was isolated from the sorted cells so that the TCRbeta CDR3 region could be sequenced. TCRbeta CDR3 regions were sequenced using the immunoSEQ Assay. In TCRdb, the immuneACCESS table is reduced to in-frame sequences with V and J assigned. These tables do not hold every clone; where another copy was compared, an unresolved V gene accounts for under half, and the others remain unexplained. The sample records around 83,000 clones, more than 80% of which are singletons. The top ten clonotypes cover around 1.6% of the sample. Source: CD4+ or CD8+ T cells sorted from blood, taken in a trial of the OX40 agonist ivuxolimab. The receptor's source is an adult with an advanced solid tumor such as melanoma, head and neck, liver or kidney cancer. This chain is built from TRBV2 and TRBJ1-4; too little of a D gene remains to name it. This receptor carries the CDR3 CASNGQANEKLFF. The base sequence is TGTGCCAGCAACGGGCAGGCTAATGAAAAACTGTTTTTT.